These T cell receptor beta chains were read from a single sample in a study of beta chain bispecific antibodies for T cell cancers. TCRdb reanalysed the 5' RACE reads using MiXCR and keeps one entry per CDR3 protein. The data show some 20,000 distinct CDR3 sequences, over 2.5% seen once. No antigen has been identified for these receptors. Material for sequencing was healthy donor T cells cultured with leukemia cells. These TCRs come from a human donor in good health. Some clones in this sample may be carry-over from other donors' samples. Each CDR3 is given with its conserved first and last residue. D genes are given only for firm matches. Part of the rows lack a size; the others show once, few, many or a class for expanded clones.

size	V	J	D	CDR3	DNA
many	TRBV25-1	TRBJ2-1	TRBD2	CASSLAGGPASFF	TGTGCCAGTTCGCTAGCGGGGGGTCCTGCTTCGTTCTTC
many	TRBV27	TRBJ2-2	TRBD2	CASSFSIAGGLARTGELFF	TGTGCCAGCAGTTTTTCGATAGCGGGGGGGTTGGCGAGGACCGGGGAGCTGTTTTTT
many	TRBV9	TRBJ2-3	TRBD2	CASSVTSGGFRGDTQYF	TGTGCCAGCAGCGTGACTAGCGGGGGGTTTCGAGGAGATACGCAGTATTTT
many	TRBV7-2	TRBJ2-1	-	CASSLPGPYNEQFF	TGTGCCAGCAGCTTACCGGGACCCTACAATGAGCAGTTCTTC
many	TRBV6-5	TRBJ1-6	TRBD1	CASNPGTENSPLHF	TGTGCCAGCAACCCCGGGACAGAGAATTCACCCCTCCACTTT
many	TRBV7-6	TRBJ2-1	-	CASSLAGGFGNEQFF	TGTGCCAGCAGCTTAGCTGGGGGGTTTGGCAATGAGCAGTTCTTC
many	TRBV19	TRBJ2-1	-	CASTSTGWGEQFF	TGTGCCAGTACTTCTACAGGGTGGGGTGAGCAGTTCTTC
many	TRBV19	TRBJ2-5	TRBD2	CASSPPGGAETQYF	TGTGCCAGTAGCCCCCCGGGGGGGGCAGAGACCCAGTACTTC
many	TRBV6-2/TRBV6-3	TRBJ2-7	TRBD1	CASSGQGSVPGEQYF	TGTGCCAGCAGCGGACAGGGTAGTGTTCCAGGCGAGCAGTACTTC
many	TRBV19	TRBJ1-2	-	CASSIDGALNYGYTF	TGTGCCAGTAGTATCGACGGGGCTCTTAACTATGGCTACACCTTC
many	TRBV4-1	TRBJ2-7	TRBD1	CASSQITGDRDEQYF	TGCGCCAGCAGCCAAATAACAGGGGATCGGGACGAGCAGTACTTC
many	TRBV28	TRBJ2-7	-	CASRPNPGPKREQYF	TGTGCCAGCAGGCCCAACCCGGGACCCAAAAGGGAGCAGTACTTC
many	TRBV11-2	TRBJ2-2	-	CASSLGVPSANTGELFF	TGTGCCAGCAGCTTAGGAGTGCCAAGCGCTAACACCGGGGAGCTGTTTTTT
many	TRBV6-2/TRBV6-3	TRBJ1-1	TRBD1	CASSYEYRGRSMNTEAFF	TGTGCCAGCAGTTACGAATACAGGGGAAGGTCGATGAACACTGAAGCTTTCTTT
many	TRBV10-2	TRBJ2-1	TRBD2	CASLSGGNEQFF	TGCGCCAGTCTAAGCGGGGGGAATGAGCAGTTCTTC
many	TRBV2	TRBJ2-3	TRBD1	CASRQGAADTQYF	TGTGCCAGCAGACAGGGGGCGGCAGATACGCAGTATTTT
medium-sized	TRBV2	TRBJ2-5	-	CASIPRGEGKETQYF	TGTGCCAGCATTCCCCGAGGAGAGGGGAAAGAGACCCAGTACTTC
many	TRBV4-1	TRBJ1-2	-	CASSQVVGANYGYTF	TGCGCCAGCAGCCAAGTTGTAGGGGCGAACTATGGCTACACCTTC
few	TRBV5-1	TRBJ1-1	-	CASSLAGLVGEAFF	TGCGCCAGCAGCTTGGCCGGATTAGTAGGGGAAGCTTTCTTT
many	TRBV7-9	TRBJ2-7	TRBD2	CASTGSGGAYEQYF	TGTGCCAGCACCGGGAGCGGGGGGGCCTACGAGCAGTACTTC
many	TRBV6-4	TRBJ1-5	-	CASSETPGGPQHF	TGTGCCAGCAGTGAAACACCCGGGGGGCCCCAGCATTTT
many	TRBV2	TRBJ2-7	TRBD1	CASRNPGQGTYEQYF	TGTGCCAGCAGGAATCCGGGACAGGGAACCTACGAGCAGTACTTC
many	TRBV5-1	TRBJ1-1	TRBD1	CASSLGDRGATEAFF	TGCGCCAGCAGCTTGGGGGACAGGGGCGCCACTGAAGCTTTCTTT
many	TRBV20-1	TRBJ2-1	-	CSARVEGVDEQFF	TGCAGTGCTAGAGTGGAAGGGGTGGATGAGCAGTTCTTC
many	TRBV12-3/TRBV12-4	TRBJ1-1	-	CASSFGGGRTEAFF	TGTGCCAGCAGTTTTGGGGGGGGGCGGACTGAAGCTTTCTTT
many	TRBV6-5	TRBJ2-7	TRBD1	CASSWGQGAWEQYF	TGTGCCAGCAGTTGGGGACAGGGGGCTTGGGAGCAGTACTTC
-	TRBV7-9	TRBJ1-6	-	CASSPNPDSYNSPLHF	TGTGCCAGCAGCCCAAATCCGGATTCCTATAATTCACCCCTCCACTTT
many	TRBV5-1	TRBJ2-3	-	CASSKPSDTQYF	TGCGCCAGCAGCAAACCTTCAGATACGCAGTATTTT
-	TRBV5-6	TRBJ1-1	-	CASSLAVGQGWTEAFF	TGTGCCAGCAGCTTGGCGGTCGGGCAGGGGTGGACTGAAGCTTTCTTT
few	TRBV3-1	TRBJ2-1	TRBD2	CASSQDLVSSGVSPMLYNEQFF	TGTGCCAGCAGCCAAGATCTTGTATCTAGCGGGGTCTCTCCCATGCTCTACAATGAGCAGTTCTTC
many	TRBV20-1	TRBJ2-3	-	CSSTPGAASTDTQYF	TGCAGTTCAACCCCCGGGGCAGCTAGCACAGATACGCAGTATTTT
many	TRBV9	TRBJ1-4	-	CASSSGTATNEKLFF	TGTGCCAGCAGCTCCGGGACGGCAACTAATGAAAAACTGTTTTTT
many	TRBV20-1	TRBJ1-5	-	CSVYPFTGSGQPQHF	TGCAGTGTTTACCCTTTCACAGGGTCTGGTCAGCCCCAGCATTTT
many	TRBV28	TRBJ1-4	-	CASRTRGAANEKLFF	TGTGCCAGCAGGACCCGAGGGGCGGCTAATGAAAAACTGTTTTTT
-	TRBV10-3	TRBJ1-5	-	CATRARGDLNQPQHF	TGTGCTACGAGGGCAAGGGGAGACCTGAATCAGCCCCAGCATTTT
many	TRBV4-2	TRBJ2-2	-	CASRETGPGELFF	TGTGCCAGCAGAGAGACCGGTCCCGGGGAGCTGTTTTTT
many	TRBV28	TRBJ2-4	TRBD1	CASSSGGDIQYF	TGTGCCAGCAGCTCAGGGGGCGACATTCAGTACTTC
few	TRBV12-3/TRBV12-4	TRBJ1-4	-	CASSWDLSGEKLFF	TGTGCCAGCAGTTGGGACCTATCGGGTGAAAAACTGTTTTTT
many	TRBV19	TRBJ2-7	TRBD1	CATRGFDSYEQYF	TGTGCCACCAGGGGGTTCGACTCCTACGAGCAGTACTTC
many	TRBV20-1	TRBJ2-7	TRBD1	CSAEGTESYEQYF	TGCAGTGCCGAGGGGACAGAGTCCTACGAGCAGTACTTC
many	TRBV11-2	TRBJ2-7	-	CASSLPFEGEQYF	TGTGCCAGCAGCTTACCGTTCGAGGGCGAGCAGTACTTC
many	TRBV4-1	TRBJ1-1	-	CASSQAGSGGVTEAFF	TGCGCCAGCAGCCAGGCCGGCAGTGGGGGGGTAACTGAAGCTTTCTTT
-	TRBV3-1	TRBJ1-2	-	CASSQGWGTTGNYGYTF	TGTGCCAGCAGCCAAGGGTGGGGGACCACCGGGAACTATGGCTACACCTTC
many	TRBV5-5	TRBJ2-1	-	CASSLSSSSYNEQFF	TGTGCCAGCAGCTTGAGCTCGAGCTCCTACAATGAGCAGTTCTTC
many	TRBV7-9	TRBJ2-7	-	CASSQGSLEQYF	TGTGCCAGCAGCCAAGGGTCCCTCGAGCAGTACTTC